The T cell receptor (beta chain) under discussion was sequenced for a study of T cell responses to AZD1222 COVID-19 vaccine. The study, taken as a whole, reports: Following two doses of AZD1222, Spike-specific TCR breadth and depth rose. Only 6 or 7 people who got AZD1222 tested seropositive at baseline. No day 14 peak samples; only post-peak repertoires were characterized.

Sequencing was performed with immunoSEQ multiplex PCR; in TCRdb, only in-frame clones are kept and a portion is missing. Found here are about 120,000 clones, more than 80% of them singletons; the top ten hold 4% to 4.5%. This clone was observed a single time. Its specificity is unknown. Other DNA sequences from this sample encode an identical CDR3 as well. This TCR derives from an adult who received the MenACWY meningococcal vaccine as a control. The sequencing used peripheral blood, collected 28 days after the second dose of the MenACWY control vaccine.

The CDR3 nucleotides read TGTGCCACTTCCCGGGGTGGAAGCACAGATACGCAGTATTTT. Its protein product is CATSRGGSTDTQYF. The gene calls are TRBV15 and TRBJ2-3, with D maybe TRBD2 (5 bases). V shed 9 bases and J shed 0 bases, with 13 bases lying between them. Germline-derived CDR1 and CDR2 are LNHNV and YYDKDF (reference sequence). The CDR3 covers 14 residues.